This TCR beta chain was identified in a study of blood T cell repertoires in COVID-19. TCRdb keeps only in-frame clones here, not all; method: immunoSEQ multiplex PCR. This sample has about 180,000 clones, with about four fifths found just once. This CDR3 contains 15 residues. Germline CDR1 and CDR2: MNHEY and SMNVEV (reference sequence). J was trimmed by 5 bases and V by 3 bases; bases with no gene match: 4. Sequenced material: PBMCs or T cells enriched from blood (not recorded which). The chain combines TRBV27 with TRBJ1-2, with TRBD1 matching 12 bases. This TCR came from a man in his sixties who had recovered from COVID-19. The CDR3: CASSLGQGAVYGYTF. The CDR3 DNA sequence: TGTGCCAGCAGTTTGGGACAGGGGGCGGTTTATGGCTACACCTTC.